Shown below are 8 T cell receptor beta chains from a single sample sequenced in a study of blood T cell repertoires in COVID-19. The protocol was immunoSEQ multiplex PCR, while the TCRdb copy is restricted to in-frame clones and leaves out a portion. The table lists approximately 190,000 clones, about 86% of them singletons. The sequenced material came from peripheral blood. The receptors were sampled from a man aged 30 to 39 with active or convalescent COVID-19.

The rearrangement joins TRBV11-2 to TRBJ2-1; TRBD2 matches at 9 bases. The trim removed 2 bases at V and 9 bases at J, leaving 8 bases unmatched. The germline V gene has CDR1 SGHAT and CDR2 FQNNGV. The CDR3 is 15 amino acids. The CDR3 DNA sequence: TGTGCCAGCAGCTTAATTGGCGGGAGGGCCGCTGAGCAGTTCTTC. It is translated as CASSLIGGRAAEQFF. Full variable domain (rest looked up from reference TRBV11-2 and TRBJ2-1): EAGVAQSPRYKIIEKRQSVAFWCNPISGHATLYWYQQILGQGPKLLIQFQNNGVVDDSQLPKDRFSAERLKGVDSTLKIQPAKLEDSAVYLCASSLIGGRAAEQFFGPGTRLTVL.

The V call is TRBV28, the J call TRBJ2-7; the D gene is possibly TRBD2 (5 bases). The CDR3 contains 15 residues. Germline values: CDR1 MDHEN, CDR2 SYDVKM. Trimming took off 5 bases at V and 6 bases at J, with 20 bases between the two ends. CDR3 coding DNA: TGTGCCAGCAGTACGCCGGGAAGTCGGGATTCCGAGCAGTACTTC. It codes for CASSTPGSRDSEQYF.

This sequence joins TRBV6-6 and TRBJ1-2; TRBD1 might be the D (5 bases). Germline-derived CDR1 and CDR2 are MNHNY and SVGAGI (reference sequence). The CDR3 covers 12 residues. With 8 bases removed from V and 4 bases from J, the gap between germline ends came to 11 bases. CDR3 bases: TGTGCCAGCGCGGGGGGTAGCTATGGCTACACCTTC. As protein: CASAGGSYGYTF.

This sequence joins TRBV27 and TRBJ1-1; D may be TRBD1 (5 bases). The CDR3 is made up of 16 amino acids. Germline loops: CDR1 MNHEY, CDR2 SMNVEV (reference sequence). Trimming pared 0 bases from V and 2 bases from J, leaving 13 bases between. The CDR3 reads CASSLSPGGANTEAFF. CDR3 sequence (DNA): TGTGCCAGCAGTTTATCCCCCGGAGGGGCCAACACTGAAGCTTTCTTT.

V is TRBV19 and J is TRBJ1-3; TRBD1 might be the D (5 bases). Germline V gives CDR1 LNHDA, CDR2 SQIVND (reference sequence). V was pared by 8 bases and J by 2 bases, with 13 bases between. This CDR3 comprises 14 residues. The chain's CDR3 is CASFTGDTGNTIYF. The CDR3 DNA sequence: TGTGCCAGTTTTACAGGTGATACTGGAAACACCATATATTTT.

The DNA for the CDR3 is TGTGCCACCAGCAGAGATACGCGGCTCGGGGAAAAACTGTTTTTT. Translated: CATSRDTRLGEKLFF. V and J are TRBV15 and TRBJ1-4; D gene ambiguous. The CDR3 totals 15 residues. Looked up from germline, CDR1 is LNHNV and CDR2 is YYDKDF (reference sequence). Deletions cut 0 bases from V and 8 bases from J, with 13 bases between.

This sequence joins TRBV7-9 and TRBJ2-7, with a tentative D call TRBD1 (5 bases). This CDR3 has 13 amino acids. With 1 base removed from V and 9 bases from J, the gap between germline ends came to 13 bases. Germline lookup yields CDR1 SEHNR and CDR2 FQNEAQ (reference sequence). CDR3 in amino acids: CASSLGPGIAQYV. CDR3 nucleotides: TGTGCCAGCAGCTTAGGCCCAGGGATAGCGCAGTACGTC.

The rearrangement joins TRBV7-9 to TRBJ2-1; TRBD2 aligns across 10 bases. CDR1 and CDR2 from the germline V gene are SEHNR and FQNEAQ (reference sequence). V was clipped by 2 bases and J by 5 bases; unmatched bases: 3. The CDR3 consists of 15 residues. The CDR3 nucleotides read TGTGCCAGCAGCTTACGGCTAGCGGGGGACAATGAGCAGTTCTTC. Protein sequence: CASSLRLAGDNEQFF.